The 9 T cell receptor beta chains given below trace back to one sample, sequenced in a study of control samples from healthy donors and cancer patients. The protocol was immunoSEQ multiplex PCR, while the TCRdb copy is restricted to in-frame clones and leaves out a portion. The profile shows 150,000 or so clones, approximately 93% of them singletons. The sequenced sample was blood. All receptors derive from a young man in good health.

This clone was counted a single time. The rearrangement links TRBV6-5 to TRBJ1-2; D is perhaps TRBD1 (5 bases). Germline V lookup: CDR1 MNHEY, CDR2 SVGAGI. Deletions cut 6 bases from V and 7 bases from J, with 12 bases between. The CDR3 has 12 amino acids. As DNA, the CDR3 is TGTGCCAGCAGGGCGGGGCTCTCTGGCTACACCTTC. This gives the protein CASRAGLSGYTF.

V and J are TRBV10-3 and TRBJ2-7; no reliable D call. V lost 0 bases and J lost 6, with 15 bases in between. Germline V lookup: CDR1 ENHRY, CDR2 SYGVKD. The CDR3 extends over 15 amino acids. The CDR3 bases are TGTGCCATCAGTGAGTCGGACCGGATGACCCCCGAGCAGTACTTC. Its translation is CAISESDRMTPEQYF.

This rearrangement joins TRBV2 to TRBJ1-5; no clear D. Per the germline V gene, CDR1 is SNHLY and CDR2 is FYNNEI. V dropped 0 bases and J dropped 5 bases, with 5 bases sitting between them. This CDR3 contains 13 residues. For the CDR3, the DNA is TGTGCCAGCAGTGAAGCACGGCATCAGCCCCAGCATTTT. This sequence encodes CASSEARHQPQHF.

The V and J genes are TRBV27 and TRBJ2-2; D is tentatively TRBD1 or TRBD2 (5 bases each). The ends were cut back, 11 bases at V and 4 bases at J, with 17 bases in the middle. The germline V gene has CDR1 MNHEY and CDR2 SMNVEV (reference sequence). This CDR3 comprises 14 residues. CDR3 in amino acids: CASRVGTTTGELFF. CDR3 DNA: TGTGCCTCCCGGGTGGGGACCACCACCGGGGAGCTGTTTTTT.

The chain has TRBV2 and TRBJ1-2; D is undetermined. Trimming removed 3 bases at V and 6 bases at J, with 11 bases between. This CDR3 is 13 amino acids long. Germline CDR1 SNHLY, CDR2 FYNNEI. CDR3 sequence: CASSDPGINGYTF. As DNA, the CDR3 is TGTGCCAGCAGTGACCCGGGTATCAATGGCTACACCTTC. The full variable domain, completed using reference TRBV2 and TRBJ1-2, is EPEVTQTPSHQVTQMGQEVILRCVPISNHLYFYWYRQILGQKVEFLVSFYNNEISEKSEIFDDQFSVERPDGSNFTLKIRSTKLEDSAMYFCASSDPGINGYTFGSGTRLTVV.

V gene TRBV5-1 combines with J gene TRBJ1-2; D is unclear. The V end lost 6 bases, the J end lost 7 bases, and 13 bases lay between the germline ends. The germline gives CDR1 SGHRS, CDR2 YFSETQ. The CDR3 contains 12 residues. In DNA form, the CDR3 reads TGCGCCAGCAAACTTGCCGGGTCTGGCTACACCTTC. This codes for CASKLAGSGYTF. The full variable domain, rest sourced from reference TRBV5-1 and TRBJ1-2, is KAGVTQTPRYLIKTRGQQVTLSCSPISGHRSVSWYQQTPGQGLQFLFEYFSETQRNKGNFPGRFSGRQFSNSRSEMNVSTLELGDSALYLCASKLAGSGYTFGSGTRLTVV.

This clone was counted only a few times. The chain recombines TRBV6-2 or TRBV6-3 with TRBJ2-5; 10 nucleotides match TRBD2. This CDR3 is 16 amino acids long. V shed 6 bases and J 5 bases; nucleotides not matched to a gene: 12. From germline, CDR1 is MNHEY and CDR2 SVGEGT. CDR3 DNA sequence: TGTGCCAGCAGCTTCGACAGCGGGAGGGCGGGGGAGACCCAGTACTTC. Translating gives CASSFDSGRAGETQYF.

The CDR3 spells CASSESMGTIYNEQFF. CDR3 sequence (DNA): TGTGCCAGCAGTGAATCGATGGGAACTATTTACAATGAGCAGTTCTTC. The chain employs TRBV25-1 and TRBJ2-1; no reliable D call. The V end was cut by 1 base, the J end by 4 bases, with 14 bases between. Per the germline V gene, CDR1 is MGHDK and CDR2 is SYGVNS. The CDR3 runs to 16 residues.

The CDR3 loop is CASSPSAGNTEAFF. CDR3 sequence (DNA): TGTGCCAGCTCACCATCGGCTGGGAACACTGAAGCTTTCTTT. The chain is built from TRBV18 and TRBJ1-1; D gene ambiguous. V was clipped by 2 bases and J by 1 base, with 8 bases between them. The CDR3 totals 14 residues. Germline-derived CDR1 and CDR2 are KGHSH and LQKENI.